A selection of T cell receptor beta chains follows, all from one sample in a study of blood T cell repertoires in COVID-19. Libraries were prepared by immunoSEQ multiplex PCR; TCRdb keeps only in-frame clonotypes and omits some of them. The sample has 250,000 to 350,000 clones; 88% are singletons. The sample consisted of peripheral blood. The receptors derive from a woman aged 45-59 years with active or convalescent COVID-19. CDR3s include the opening cysteine and the closing phenylalanine or tryptophan.

J gene: TRBJ2-1; V gene: TRBV5-4; CDR3 protein: CASSSGRGLINEQFF
J gene: TRBJ1-5; V gene: TRBV7-8; CDR3 protein: CASSQGTFGLNQPQHF
J gene: TRBJ1-2; V gene: TRBV28; CDR3 protein: CASSFSTGAAYGYTF
J gene: TRBJ2-1; V gene: TRBV13; CDR3 protein: CASSSGTSGRNEQFF
J gene: TRBJ2-5; V gene: TRBV5-1; CDR3 protein: CASSLPTTGLAEYQETQYF
J gene: TRBJ2-7; V gene: TRBV7-2; CDR3 protein: CASSLSGQGSYEQYF
J gene: TRBJ1-1; V gene: TRBV19; CDR3 protein: CASSPRGQAEAFF
J gene: TRBJ1-6; V gene: TRBV18; CDR3 protein: CASSPQPGGNSPLHF
J gene: TRBJ1-5; V gene: TRBV5-5; CDR3 protein: CASSLVAGGQPQHF
J gene: TRBJ2-7; V gene: TRBV28; CDR3 protein: CATGQPGFTSYEQYF